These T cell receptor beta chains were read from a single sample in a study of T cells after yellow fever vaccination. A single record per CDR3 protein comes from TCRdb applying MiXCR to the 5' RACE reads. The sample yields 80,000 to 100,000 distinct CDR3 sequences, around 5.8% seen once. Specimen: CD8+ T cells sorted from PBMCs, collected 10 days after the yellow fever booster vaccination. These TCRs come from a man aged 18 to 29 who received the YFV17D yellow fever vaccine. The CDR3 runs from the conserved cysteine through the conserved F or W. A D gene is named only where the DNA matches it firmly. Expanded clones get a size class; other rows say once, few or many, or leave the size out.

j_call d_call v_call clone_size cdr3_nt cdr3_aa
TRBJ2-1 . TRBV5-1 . TGCGCCAGCAGCCCCCGGGTGGGTTATCTCTACAATGAGCAGTTCTTC CASSPRVGYLYNEQFF
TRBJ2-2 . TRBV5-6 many TGTGCCAGCAGCCCTTACAATGGGCGCGGGGAGCTGTTTTTT CASSPYNGRGELFF
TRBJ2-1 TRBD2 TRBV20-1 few TGCAGTGCTAACGTTGGGGGGGATGAGCAGTTCTTC CSANVGGDEQFF
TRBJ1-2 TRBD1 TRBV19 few TGTGCCAGTAGTCTACAGGGGGCTAGCGGCTACACCTTC CASSLQGASGYTF
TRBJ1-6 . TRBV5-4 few TGTGCCAGCAGCTGGCCCGAGGCAGGGACTAATTCACCCCTCCACTTT CASSWPEAGTNSPLHF
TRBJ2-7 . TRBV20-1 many TGCAGTGCTAGGCCATTCACAGGGACGGAATACGAGCAGTACTTC CSARPFTGTEYEQYF
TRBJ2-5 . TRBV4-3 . TGCGCCAGCAGCCAAGTAGTTAGTGACTTAGACACCCAGTACTTC CASSQVVSDLDTQYF
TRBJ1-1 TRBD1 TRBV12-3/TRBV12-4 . TGTGCGACCAAGGGGGCAGGGGGCGTGAACACTGAAGCTTTCTTT CATKGAGGVNTEAFF
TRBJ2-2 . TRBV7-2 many TGTGCCAGCAGCTTAGGAGGTGGGACCACCGGGGAGCTGTTTTTT CASSLGGGTTGELFF
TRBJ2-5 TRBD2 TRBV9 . TGTGCCAGCAGCGTAGACGGGGCTAGCGGGGAGGAGGAGACCCAGTACTTC CASSVDGASGEEETQYF
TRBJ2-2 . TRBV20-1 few TGCAGTGCCCCGGGTCATATCGCCGGGGAGCTGTTTTTT CSAPGHIAGELFF
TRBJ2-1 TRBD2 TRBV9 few TGTGCCAGCAGCGTAGTTAGCGGGGGAGCCTACAATGAGCAGTTCTTC CASSVVSGGAYNEQFF
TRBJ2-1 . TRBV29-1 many TGCAGCGCTTGGGCTAATGAGCAGTTCTTC CSAWANEQFF
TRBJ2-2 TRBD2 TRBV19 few TGTGCCAGTAGGTCGACTCGGACTAGCGGGGGCTTGAACACCGGGGAGCTGTTTTTT CASRSTRTSGGLNTGELFF
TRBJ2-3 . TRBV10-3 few TGTGCCATCAGTGAGGAGGTGAGCACAGATACGCAGTATTTT CAISEEVSTDTQYF
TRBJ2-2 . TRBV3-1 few TGTGCCAGCAGCCACTCCACGGACGCGAACACCGGGGAGCTGTTTTTT CASSHSTDANTGELFF
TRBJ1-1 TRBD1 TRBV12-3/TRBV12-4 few TGTGCCAGCAGTTTCGGCAGGGGGGTGAACACTGAAGCTTTCTTT CASSFGRGVNTEAFF
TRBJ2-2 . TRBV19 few TGTGCCAGTAGACCCCCCCTGGGGACGGGCGGGGAGCTGTTTTTT CASRPPLGTGGELFF
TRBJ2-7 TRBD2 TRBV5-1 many TGCGCCAGCAGCTTGAAAACTAGCGGGGGGGACCCCCTCGAGCAGTACTTC CASSLKTSGGDPLEQYF
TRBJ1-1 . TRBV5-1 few TGCGCCAGCAGCCCCGTCAATGGGATAGTTAACACTGAAGCTTTCTTT CASSPVNGIVNTEAFF
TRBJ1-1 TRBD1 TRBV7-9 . TGTGCCAGCAGCTTAGAGGGACAGGGGCCTTCGGACACTGAAGCTTTCTTT CASSLEGQGPSDTEAFF
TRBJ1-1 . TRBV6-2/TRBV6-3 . TGTGCCAGCAGTTACTACCCACTCCGACAAGGGACTGAAGCTTTCTTT CASSYYPLRQGTEAFF
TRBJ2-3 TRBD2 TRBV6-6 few TGTGCCAGCAGGTCCCTCGGGCGGGGGAACACAGATACGCAGTATTTT CASRSLGRGNTDTQYF
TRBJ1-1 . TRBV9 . TGTGCCAGCAGCGTAGGTTACCGTACTGAAGCTTTCTTT CASSVGYRTEAFF
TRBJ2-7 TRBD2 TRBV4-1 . TGCGCCAGCAGCCCCAATCCCGGGGGGGCCTCTGACGAGCAGTACTTC CASSPNPGGASDEQYF
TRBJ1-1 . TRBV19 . TGTGCCAGTAGACCCACCAATGGGAGGTCTGGAGAAGCTTTCTTT CASRPTNGRSGEAFF
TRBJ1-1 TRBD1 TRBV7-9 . TGTGCCAGCAGCGGAAAAGGGGGCGTGAACACTGAAGCTTTCTTT CASSGKGGVNTEAFF
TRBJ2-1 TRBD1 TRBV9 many TGTGCCAGCAGCGTAGGAGACAGGGGTTATGAGCAGTTCTTC CASSVGDRGYEQFF
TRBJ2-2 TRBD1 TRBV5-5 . TGTGCCAAGGGGACAGGGGGCTTCACCGGGGAGCTGTTTTTT CAKGTGGFTGELFF
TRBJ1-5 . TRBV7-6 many TGTGCCAGCAGCCTCACAACCGCTCAGCCCCAGCATTTT CASSLTTAQPQHF
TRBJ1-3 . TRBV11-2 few TGTGCCAGCAGCTTAGCTGAAACAGGCGCAGTCTCTGGAAACACCATATATTTT CASSLAETGAVSGNTIYF
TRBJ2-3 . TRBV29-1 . TGCAGCGTTCCCTCGGGGGGCTCCCACACAGATACGCAGTATTTT CSVPSGGSHTDTQYF
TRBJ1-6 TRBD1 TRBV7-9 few TGTGCCAGCAGCGATGGGACAGGGGTGAATTCACCCCTCCACTTT CASSDGTGVNSPLHF
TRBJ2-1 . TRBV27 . TGTGCCAGCAGTTTCTCTCAGGGGCCCGCAAATGAGCAGTTCTTC CASSFSQGPANEQFF
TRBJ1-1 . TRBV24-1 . TGTGCCACCCAACGGGGGACAAGGACTGAAGCTTTCTTT CATQRGTRTEAFF
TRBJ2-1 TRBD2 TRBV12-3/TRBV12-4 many TGTGCCAGCAGCCATCGGGGGGTAGTTTACAATGAGCAGTTCTTC CASSHRGVVYNEQFF
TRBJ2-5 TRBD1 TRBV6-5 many TGTGCCAGCAGAAACGTCGACAGGGGGGACGAGACCCAGTACTTC CASRNVDRGDETQYF
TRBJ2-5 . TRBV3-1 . TGTGCCAGCAGCCAAGGATTTGGCAGCCCTTGGGAGACCCAGTACTTC CASSQGFGSPWETQYF
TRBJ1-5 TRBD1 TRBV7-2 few TGTGCCAGCAGCTTATATTCCCCTTTATGGTCAGGGGGCGGAAGTCAATGCAATCAGCCCCAGCATTTT CASSLYSPLWSGGGSQCNQPQHF
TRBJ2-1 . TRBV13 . TGTGCCAGCAGCCTATCCCGGGGGATACACAATGAGCAGTTCTTC CASSLSRGIHNEQFF
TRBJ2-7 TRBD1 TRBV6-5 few TGTGCCAGCAGCCCCGGGACAGGGAGCCTGGAGCAGTACTTC CASSPGTGSLEQYF
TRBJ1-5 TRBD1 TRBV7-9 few TGTGCCAGCAGCTTAGGAACAGGGGGTAATCGGCCCCAGCATTTT CASSLGTGGNRPQHF
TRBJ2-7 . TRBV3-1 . TGTGCCAGCAGCCAAGGGGTGGGCCCCTACGAGCAGTACTTC CASSQGVGPYEQYF
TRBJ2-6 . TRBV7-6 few TGTGCCAGCAGCCTAAGGGACCGAGACTCTGGGGCCAACGTCCTGACTTTC CASSLRDRDSGANVLTF
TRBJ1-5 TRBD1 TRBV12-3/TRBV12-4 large TGTGCCAGCAGTCAGGGACAGGGGGTCCTCAATCAGCCCCAGCATTTT CASSQGQGVLNQPQHF
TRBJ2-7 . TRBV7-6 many TGTGCCAGCAGCTTAGAAGGGTTCGCCTACGAGCAGTACTTC CASSLEGFAYEQYF
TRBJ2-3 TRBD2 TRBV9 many TGTGCCAGCAGCGTCGCCGGGACTAGCGGGGGGGTTATCACAGATACGCAGTATTTT CASSVAGTSGGVITDTQYF
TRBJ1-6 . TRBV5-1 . TGCGCCAGCAGCTTGAAAAGCACAGGGTATAATTCACCCCTCCACTTT CASSLKSTGYNSPLHF
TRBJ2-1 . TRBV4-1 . TGCGCCAGCAGCCCCCAGCTGGGTGAGCAGTTCTTC CASSPQLGEQFF
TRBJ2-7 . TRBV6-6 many TGTGCCAGCAGTTACGCCCTACAGGAGACCGCGCAGTACTTC CASSYALQETAQYF
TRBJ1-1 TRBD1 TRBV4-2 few TGTGCCAGCAGCCGCCTCTTGACAGGGCCGCGGGAGACTGAAGCTTTCTTT CASSRLLTGPRETEAFF
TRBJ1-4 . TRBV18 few TGTGCCAGCTCGCCCGATCCGGGCCGATCACTGTTTTTT CASSPDPGRSLFF
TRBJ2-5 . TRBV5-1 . TGCGCCAGCAGCTTGAGTAGGGGCCAAGAGACCCAGTACTTC CASSLSRGQETQYF
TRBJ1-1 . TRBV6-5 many TGTGCCAGCAGTTCAGGTGGGGTGAACACTGAAGCTTTCTTT CASSSGGVNTEAFF
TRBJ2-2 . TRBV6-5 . TGTGCCAGCAGTTACATAGGGGGGGACACCGGGGAGCTGTTTTTT CASSYIGGDTGELFF
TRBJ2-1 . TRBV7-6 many TGTGCCAGCAGCTCGGCGGTCGACATGAGCTCCTACAATGAGCAGTTCTTC CASSSAVDMSSYNEQFF
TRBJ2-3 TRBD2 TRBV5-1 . TGCGCCAGCAGCTTCCTAGCGGGGGGCCAGTATACGCAGTATTTT CASSFLAGGQYTQYF
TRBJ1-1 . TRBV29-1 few TGCAGCGCCCTCCACCCGTTGAGCACTGAAGCTTTCTTT CSALHPLSTEAFF
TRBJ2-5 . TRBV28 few TGTGCCAGCAGTTCGCCCGGACAACCGGTGGTCGAGACCCAGTACTTC CASSSPGQPVVETQYF